Detailed here is one T cell receptor beta chain. Its antigen is unknown. The data are from a study of shared clonotypes between healthy human individuals. General observations from the study: Between several donors, naive CD4 clonotypes were shared at a level of about 5%. Generally, naive subsets (rather than memory subsets) showed larger estimated richness. The study's rarefaction showed incomplete sorted-subset sequencing despite large depth.

In the original workflow: For the immunoSEQ data, sequences were junction-only without quality scores, so filtering differed. Assay used: immunoSEQ multiplex PCR; TCRdb lists only in-frame clones, some missing. That table is the source of V, J and clone size, and D and trimming were worked out from the DNA. The data hold some 2,500,000 clones, with about nine tenths observed a single time. The CDR3 loop spans 15 amino acids. Germline CDR1 and CDR2: SGHRS and YFSETQ. V dropped 4 bases and J dropped 1; count of bases not matched to a gene: 3. The chain uses TRBV5-1 and TRBJ2-3; 10 bases are a match to TRBD1. The clonotype comes from a man aged 18 to 30 in good health. Some clones in this sample may be carry-over from other donors' samples. The sequenced sample was naive CD4+ T cells from PBMCs. Subset of the sample: CD45RA+ positively selected. The CDR3 DNA follows: TGCGCCAGCAGCACCGGGACAGGGGGCACAGATACGCAGTATTTT. Translated, it gives CASSTGTGGTDTQYF.